This TCR beta chain appears in the sequencing data of a study of blood T cell repertoires in COVID-19. This clone was counted once. The table came from immunoSEQ multiplex PCR; TCRdb's copy has only in-frame clones and leaves some out. The sample lists approximately 250,000 clones; around 90% were seen once. Specimen: peripheral blood. This clonotype was obtained from a man aged 30 to 39 with COVID-19, enrolled during active disease.

CDR3 residues: CASSLGAGGLYEQYF. The CDR3 bases are TGTGCCAGCAGCTTAGGGGCGGGGGGTCTCTACGAGCAGTACTTC. This chain connects TRBV11-2 to TRBJ2-7, with TRBD2 matching over 8 bases. Germline V gene lookup returns CDR1 SGHAT and CDR2 FQNNGV. The CDR3 consists of 15 residues. J was trimmed by 3 bases and V by 1 base; bases with no gene match: 5.